These 4 T cell receptor beta chains share one sample of origin, sequenced in a study of cytomegalovirus exposure and HLA in healthy donors. Both 60 Vbeta primers and 13 Jbeta primers went into the PCR. Using immunoSEQ multiplex PCR, the repertoire was profiled, and TCRdb retains in-frame clones only, with some absent. The sample records some 270,000 clones, about 90% being singletons. Specimen: PBMCs. The receptor set was obtained from a girl aged 2 to 10 in good health and CMV-seronegative.

The chain combines TRBV7-8 with TRBJ2-7, with D tentatively TRBD1 (6 bases). The CDR3 has 14 residues. Germline V gives CDR1 SGHVS, CDR2 FQNEAQ. Deletions cut 5 bases from V and 0 bases from J, with 11 bases between. The chain's CDR3 is CASSRTEISYEQYF. The CDR3, as DNA: TGTGCCAGCAGCCGGACAGAAATCTCCTACGAGCAGTACTTC.

The rearrangement uses TRBV6-1 and TRBJ2-1, with a tentative D call TRBD2 (7 bases). The CDR3 length is 15 residues. Looked up from germline, CDR1 is MNHNS and CDR2 is SASEGT. The V gene lost 3 bases and the J gene lost 9 bases, with 18 bases spanning the gap. This CDR3 reads CASSDLPGGIGEQFF. The CDR3 DNA is TGTGCCAGCAGTGATTTGCCGGGGGGCATCGGTGAGCAGTTCTTC.

The chain uses TRBV4-2 and TRBJ2-7, with TRBD2 matching 7 bases. The germline V gene has CDR1 LGHNA and CDR2 YNFKEQ. Trimming took 6 bases from V and 7 from J; bases not matched to a gene: 6. The CDR3 length is 12 residues. This CDR3 reads CASSQSAGEQYF. In DNA form, the CDR3 reads TGTGCCAGCAGTCAATCAGCGGGGGAGCAGTACTTC.

The V gene is TRBV18, the J gene TRBJ2-7, with 10 bases fitting TRBD2. The CDR3 sequence is 16 residues long. The V gene end was trimmed by 3 bases and the J gene end by 4 bases; junction bases not matched to a gene: 9. CDR1 and CDR2 (germline): KGHSH, LQKENI. CDR3 nucleotides: TGTGCCAGCTCACCTAGGCCTAGCGGGAGCTCATACGAGCAGTACTTC. Translated, it gives CASSPRPSGSSYEQYF.